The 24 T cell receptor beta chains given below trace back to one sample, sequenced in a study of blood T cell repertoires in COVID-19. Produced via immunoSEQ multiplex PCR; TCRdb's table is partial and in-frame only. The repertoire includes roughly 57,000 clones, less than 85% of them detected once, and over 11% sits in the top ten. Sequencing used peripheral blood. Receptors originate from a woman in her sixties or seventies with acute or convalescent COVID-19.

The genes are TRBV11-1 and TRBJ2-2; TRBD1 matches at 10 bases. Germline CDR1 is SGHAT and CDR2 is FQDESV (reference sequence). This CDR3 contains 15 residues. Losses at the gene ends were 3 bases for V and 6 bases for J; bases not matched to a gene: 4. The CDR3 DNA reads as TGTGCCAGCAGCTTCCGGGACAGGGGCCCCGGGGAGCTGTTTTTT. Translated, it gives CASSFRDRGPGELFF.

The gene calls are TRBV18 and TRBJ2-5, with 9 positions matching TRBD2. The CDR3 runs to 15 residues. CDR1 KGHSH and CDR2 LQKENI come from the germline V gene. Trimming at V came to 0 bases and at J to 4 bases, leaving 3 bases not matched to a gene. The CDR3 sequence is CASSPPGLAIETQYF. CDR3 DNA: TGTGCCAGCTCACCACCGGGACTAGCTATAGAGACCCAGTACTTC. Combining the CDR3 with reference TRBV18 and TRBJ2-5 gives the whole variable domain NAGVMQNPRHLVRRRGQEARLRCSPMKGHSHVYWYRQLPEEGLKFMVYLQKENIIDESGMPKERFSAEFPKEGPSILRIQQVVRGDSAAYFCASSPPGLAIETQYFGPGTRLLVL.

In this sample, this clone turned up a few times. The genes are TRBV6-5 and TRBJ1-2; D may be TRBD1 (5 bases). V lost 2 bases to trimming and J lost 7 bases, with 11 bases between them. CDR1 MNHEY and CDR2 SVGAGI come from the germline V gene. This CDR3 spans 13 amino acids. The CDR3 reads CASSYVGALGYTF. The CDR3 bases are TGTGCCAGCAGTTACGTTGGGGCTCTTGGCTACACCTTC.

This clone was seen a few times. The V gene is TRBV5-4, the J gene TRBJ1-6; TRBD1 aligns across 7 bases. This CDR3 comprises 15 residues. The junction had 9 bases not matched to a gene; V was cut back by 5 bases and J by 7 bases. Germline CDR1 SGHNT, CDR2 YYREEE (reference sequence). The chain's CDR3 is CASRNDRDGNSPLHF. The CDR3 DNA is TGTGCCAGCAGGAATGACAGGGATGGCAATTCACCCCTCCACTTT.

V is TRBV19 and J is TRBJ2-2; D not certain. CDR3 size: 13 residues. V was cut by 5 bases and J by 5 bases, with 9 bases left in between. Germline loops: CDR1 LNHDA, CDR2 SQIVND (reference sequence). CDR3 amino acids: CASSSRRTGELFF. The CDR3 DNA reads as TGTGCCAGTAGTTCCCGGCGGACCGGGGAGCTGTTTTTT.

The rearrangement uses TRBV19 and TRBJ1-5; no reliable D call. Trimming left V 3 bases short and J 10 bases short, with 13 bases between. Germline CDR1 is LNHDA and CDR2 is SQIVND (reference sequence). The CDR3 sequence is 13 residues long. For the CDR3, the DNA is TGTGCCAGTAGTATTTTTTTCGGTTCCCCCCAGCATTTT. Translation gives CASSIFFGSPQHF.

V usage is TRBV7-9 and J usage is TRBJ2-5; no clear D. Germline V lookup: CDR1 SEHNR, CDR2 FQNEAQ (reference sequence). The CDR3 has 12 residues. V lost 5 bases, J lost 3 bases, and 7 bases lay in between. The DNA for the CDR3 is TGTGCCAGCAGCGGAGTGGAAGAGACCCAGTACTTC. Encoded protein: CASSGVEETQYF. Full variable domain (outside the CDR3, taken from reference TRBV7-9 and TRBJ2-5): DTGVSQNPRHKITKRGQNVTFRCDPISEHNRLYWYRQTLGQGPEFLTYFQNEAQLEKSRLLSDRFSAERPKGSFSTLEIQRTEQGDSAMYLCASSGVEETQYFGPGTRLLVL.

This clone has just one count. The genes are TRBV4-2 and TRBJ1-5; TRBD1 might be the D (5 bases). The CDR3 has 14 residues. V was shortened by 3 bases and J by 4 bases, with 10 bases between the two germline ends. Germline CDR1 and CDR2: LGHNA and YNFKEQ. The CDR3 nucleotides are TGTGCCAGCAGCCACCAGACAGAGAATCAGCCCCAGCATTTT. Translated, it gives CASSHQTENQPQHF.

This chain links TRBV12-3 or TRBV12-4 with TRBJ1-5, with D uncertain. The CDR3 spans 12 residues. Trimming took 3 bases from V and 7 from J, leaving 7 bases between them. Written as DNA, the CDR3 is TGTGCCAGCAGTTTGCACAACCAGCCCCAGCATTTT. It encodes CASSLHNQPQHF.

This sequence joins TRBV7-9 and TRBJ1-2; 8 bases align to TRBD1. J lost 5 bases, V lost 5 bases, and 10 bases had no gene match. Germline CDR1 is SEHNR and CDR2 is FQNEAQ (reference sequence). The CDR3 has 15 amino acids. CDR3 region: CASSLMDGQGYGYTF. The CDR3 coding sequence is TGTGCCAGCAGCCTAATGGACGGACAGGGTTATGGCTACACCTTC.

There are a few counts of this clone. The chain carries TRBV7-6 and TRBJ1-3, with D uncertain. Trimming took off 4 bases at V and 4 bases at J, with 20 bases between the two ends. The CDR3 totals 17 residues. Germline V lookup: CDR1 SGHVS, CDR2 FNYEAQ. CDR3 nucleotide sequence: TGTGCCAGCAGCTACCTAGGGTCCCGGAGGTCCGGAAACACCATATATTTT. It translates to CASSYLGSRRSGNTIYF.

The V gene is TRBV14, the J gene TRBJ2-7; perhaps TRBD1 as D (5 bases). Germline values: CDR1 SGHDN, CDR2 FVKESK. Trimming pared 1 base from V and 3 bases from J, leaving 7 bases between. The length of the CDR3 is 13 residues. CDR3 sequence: CASSQGTFYEQYF. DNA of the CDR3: TGTGCCAGCAGCCAAGGGACATTCTACGAGCAGTACTTC.

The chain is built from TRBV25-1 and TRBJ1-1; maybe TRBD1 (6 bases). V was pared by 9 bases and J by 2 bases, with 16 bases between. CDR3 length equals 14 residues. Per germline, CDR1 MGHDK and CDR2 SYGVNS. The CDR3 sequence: CASSRGGVNTEAFF. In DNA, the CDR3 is TGTGCCAGTTCCCGCGGGGGCGTAAACACTGAAGCTTTCTTT.

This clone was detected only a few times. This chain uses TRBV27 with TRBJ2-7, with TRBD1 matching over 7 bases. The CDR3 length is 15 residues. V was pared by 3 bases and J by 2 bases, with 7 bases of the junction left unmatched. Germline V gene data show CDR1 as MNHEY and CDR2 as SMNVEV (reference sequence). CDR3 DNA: TGTGCCAGCAGTTTGAGACCGGGGACAGCCTACGAGCAGTACTTC. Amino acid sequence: CASSLRPGTAYEQYF.

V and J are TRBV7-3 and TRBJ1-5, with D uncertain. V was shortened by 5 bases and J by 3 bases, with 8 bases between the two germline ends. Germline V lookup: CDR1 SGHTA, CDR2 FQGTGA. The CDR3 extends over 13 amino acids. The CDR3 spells CASSEGVNQPQHF. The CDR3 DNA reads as TGTGCCAGCAGCGAGGGAGTCAATCAGCCCCAGCATTTT.

As DNA, the CDR3 is TGTGCCAGCAGTCGGGACACATATCAGCCCCAGCATTTT. Residues: CASSRDTYQPQHF. The genes are TRBV9 and TRBJ1-5, with D possibly matching TRBD1 (6 bases). V gave up 5 bases and J gave up 5 bases, with 11 bases separating them. The CDR3 has 13 amino acids. Per the germline V gene, CDR1 is SGDLS and CDR2 is YYNGEE.

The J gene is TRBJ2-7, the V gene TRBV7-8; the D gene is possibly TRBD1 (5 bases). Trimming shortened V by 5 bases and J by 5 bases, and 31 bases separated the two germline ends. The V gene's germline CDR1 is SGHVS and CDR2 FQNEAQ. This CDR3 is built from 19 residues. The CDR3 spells CASSQRTDSRVPQVDEQYF. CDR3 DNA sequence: TGTGCCAGCAGCCAGAGGACGGATTCCAGGGTTCCCCAGGTGGACGAGCAGTACTTC.

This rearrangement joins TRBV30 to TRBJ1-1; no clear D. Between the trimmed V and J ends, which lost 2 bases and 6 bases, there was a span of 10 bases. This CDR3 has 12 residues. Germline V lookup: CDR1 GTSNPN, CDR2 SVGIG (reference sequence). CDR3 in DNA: TGTGCCTGGAGTATAAGGAGGGCTGAAGCTTTCTTT. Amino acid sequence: CAWSIRRAEAFF. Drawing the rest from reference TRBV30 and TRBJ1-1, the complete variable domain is SQTIHQWPATLVQPVGSPLSLECTVEGTSNPNLYWYRQAAGRGLQLLFYSVGIGQISSEVPQNLSASRPQDRQFILSSKKLLLSDSGFYLCAWSIRRAEAFFGQGTRLTVV.

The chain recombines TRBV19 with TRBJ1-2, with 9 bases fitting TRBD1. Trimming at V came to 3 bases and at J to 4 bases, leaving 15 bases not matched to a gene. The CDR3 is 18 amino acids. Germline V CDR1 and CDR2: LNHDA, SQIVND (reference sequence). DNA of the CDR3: TGTGCCAGTAGTATCGAAGCGGGACAGGGCGCTTGGGTCTATGGCTACACCTTC. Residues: CASSIEAGQGAWVYGYTF.

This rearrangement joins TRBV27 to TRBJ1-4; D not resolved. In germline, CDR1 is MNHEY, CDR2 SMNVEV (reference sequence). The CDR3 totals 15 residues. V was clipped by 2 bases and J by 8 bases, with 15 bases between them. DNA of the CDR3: TGTGCCAGCAGTTTAAAGACCGGGGATAGGGAAAAACTGTTTTTT. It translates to CASSLKTGDREKLFF.

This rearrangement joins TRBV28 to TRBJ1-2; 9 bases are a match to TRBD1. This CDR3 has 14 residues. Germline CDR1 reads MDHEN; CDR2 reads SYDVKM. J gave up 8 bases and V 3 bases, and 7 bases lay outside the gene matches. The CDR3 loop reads CASSLGGQGKGYTF. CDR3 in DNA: TGTGCCAGCAGTTTGGGCGGACAGGGGAAGGGCTACACCTTC.

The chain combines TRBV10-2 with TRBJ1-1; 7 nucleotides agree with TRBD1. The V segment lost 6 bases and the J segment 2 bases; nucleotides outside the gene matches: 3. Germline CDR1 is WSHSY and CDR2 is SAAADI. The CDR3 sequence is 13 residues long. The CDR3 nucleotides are TGCGCCAGCAGCGGGACAGCAAACACTGAAGCTTTCTTT. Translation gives CASSGTANTEAFF.

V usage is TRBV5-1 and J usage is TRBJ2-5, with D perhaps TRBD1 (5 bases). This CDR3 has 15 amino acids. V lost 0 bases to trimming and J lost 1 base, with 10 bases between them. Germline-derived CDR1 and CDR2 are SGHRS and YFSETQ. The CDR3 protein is CASSLGSTAQETQYF. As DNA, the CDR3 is TGCGCCAGCAGCTTGGGGTCGACAGCCCAAGAGACCCAGTACTTC.

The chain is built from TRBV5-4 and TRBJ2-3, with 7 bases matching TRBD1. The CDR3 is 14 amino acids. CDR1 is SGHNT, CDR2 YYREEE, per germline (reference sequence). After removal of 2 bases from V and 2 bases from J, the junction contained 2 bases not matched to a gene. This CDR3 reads CASSFGTATDTQYF. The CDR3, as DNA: TGTGCCAGCAGCTTCGGGACAGCCACAGATACGCAGTATTTT.